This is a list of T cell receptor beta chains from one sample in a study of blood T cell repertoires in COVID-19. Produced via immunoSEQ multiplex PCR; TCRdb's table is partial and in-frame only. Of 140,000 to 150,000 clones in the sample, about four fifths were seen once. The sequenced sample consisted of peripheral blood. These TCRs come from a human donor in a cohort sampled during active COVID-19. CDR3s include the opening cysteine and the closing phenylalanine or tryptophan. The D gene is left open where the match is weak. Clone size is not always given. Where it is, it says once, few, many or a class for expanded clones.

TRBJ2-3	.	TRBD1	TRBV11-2	TGTGCCAGCAGCTTAGAAGTCCAGGGGGCGCCCACAGATACGCAGTATTTT	CASSLEVQGAPTDTQYF
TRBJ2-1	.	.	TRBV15	TGTGCCACAAAGAGAGAGGAGGGGCCAAATGAGCAGTTCTTC	CATKREEGPNEQFF
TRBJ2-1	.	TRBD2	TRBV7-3	TGTGCCAGCAGCCTGACCTCTAGCGGGAGGGCCTCGACGCAGTTCTTC	CASSLTSSGRASTQFF
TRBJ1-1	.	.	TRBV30	TGTGCCTGGAGTGTTACAGAGAACACTGAAGCTTTCTTT	CAWSVTENTEAFF
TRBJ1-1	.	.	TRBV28	TGTGCCAGCGGGTCTGGGACTGATAACACTGAAGCTTTCTTT	CASGSGTDNTEAFF
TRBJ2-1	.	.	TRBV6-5	TGTGCCAGCACCCCGACTAGTTCTGGTGAGCAGTTCTTC	CASTPTSSGEQFF
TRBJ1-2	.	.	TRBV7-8	TGTGCCAGCAGCGAGGGGCAGGGGCACCGGGGCTACACCTTC	CASSEGQGHRGYTF
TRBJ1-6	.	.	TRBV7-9	TGTGCCAGCAGCTTGACAGGTTTGAGTAATTCACCCCTCCACTTT	CASSLTGLSNSPLHF
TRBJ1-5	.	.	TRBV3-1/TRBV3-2	TGTGCCAGCAGCCAAGCAGGAAAGTATCAGCCCCAGCATTTT	CASSQAGKYQPQHF
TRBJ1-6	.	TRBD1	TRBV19	TGTGCCACCTCCCCCACAGGGGATAATTCACCCCTCCACTTT	CATSPTGDNSPLHF
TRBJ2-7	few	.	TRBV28	TGTGCCAGCAGTACCCGCGGGGCTTTATCCTACGAGCAGTACTTC	CASSTRGALSYEQYF
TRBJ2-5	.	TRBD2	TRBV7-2	TGTGCCAGCGGCGATGCGGGGGGGTCGGAGGAGACCCAGTACTTC	CASGDAGGSEETQYF
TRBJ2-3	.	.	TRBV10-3	TGTGCCATCAGTGGGTTGGCGGAGGGTCCCACAGATACGCAGTATTTT	CAISGLAEGPTDTQYF
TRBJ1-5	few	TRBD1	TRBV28	TGTGCCAGCAGACGGGACAGGGGTGACAATCAGCCCCAGCATTTT	CASRRDRGDNQPQHF
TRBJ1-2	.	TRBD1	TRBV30	TGTGCCTGGAGTGAGACAGGGGAAAATGGCTACACCTTC	CAWSETGENGYTF
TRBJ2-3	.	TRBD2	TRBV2	TGTGCCAGCACTCGCGGGGGGAGCCAGGCAGATACGCAGTATTTT	CASTRGGSQADTQYF
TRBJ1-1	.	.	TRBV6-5	TGTGCCAGCAGTCCCCCCAGGGGCACTGAAGCTTTCTTT	CASSPPRGTEAFF
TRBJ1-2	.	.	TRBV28	TGTGCCAGCAGTTTAGTGGGGGGGAGGTTTGGACTGGGTGGCTACACCTTC	CASSLVGGRFGLGGYTF
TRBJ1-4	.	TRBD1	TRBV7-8	TGTGCCAGCAGCTTAGCCAGGACAGGGCTTAATGAAAAACTGTTTTTT	CASSLARTGLNEKLFF
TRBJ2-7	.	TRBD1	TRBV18	TGTGCCAGCTCACGCCCGGGACAGGGGACCTACGAGCAGTACTTC	CASSRPGQGTYEQYF
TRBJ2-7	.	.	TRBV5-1	TGCGCCAGCAGCTTTACAGGCACCTACGAGCAGTACTTC	CASSFTGTYEQYF
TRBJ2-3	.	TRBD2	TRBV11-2	TGTGCCAGCAGCTTCGGGCGGGGGGCAGATACGCAGTATTTT	CASSFGRGADTQYF
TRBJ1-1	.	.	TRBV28	TGTGCCAGCAGTTTGTTGGAGACTGAAGCTTTCTTT	CASSLLETEAFF
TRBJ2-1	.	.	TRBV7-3	TGTGCCAGCAGCTTCAGGGCGGGAAAGGTAGAATCCTACAATGAGCAGTTCTTC	CASSFRAGKVESYNEQFF
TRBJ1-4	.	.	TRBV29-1	TGCAGCGTTCTACGATCCGGGTCGTTTAATGAAAAACTGTTTTTT	CSVLRSGSFNEKLFF
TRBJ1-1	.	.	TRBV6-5	TGTGCCAGCACCCGTACGGGAGGCACTGAAGCTTTCTTT	CASTRTGGTEAFF
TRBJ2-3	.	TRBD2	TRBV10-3	TGTGCCATCAGTGATATAGCGGGGGGGCCAGATACGCAGTATTTT	CAISDIAGGPDTQYF
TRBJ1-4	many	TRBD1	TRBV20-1	TGCAGTGCTGGTGAACAGGGGGCTATGTATTTGGCTAATGAAAAACTGTTTTTT	CSAGEQGAMYLANEKLFF
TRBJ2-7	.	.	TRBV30	TGTGCCTGGAGCCCAGGGATATACGAGCAGTACTTC	CAWSPGIYEQYF
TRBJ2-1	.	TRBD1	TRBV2	TGTGCCAGCGGACAGGGTCCCTACAATGAGCAGTTCTTC	CASGQGPYNEQFF
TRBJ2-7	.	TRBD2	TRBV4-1	TGCGCCAGCAGCCAAGTTCCAAGTCCCGGACTAGCGGGGGGGCGTTACGAGCAGTACTTC	CASSQVPSPGLAGGRYEQYF
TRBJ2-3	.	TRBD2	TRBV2	TGTGCCAGCACTGCTGGAACTAGCGAATTCACAGATACGCAGTATTTT	CASTAGTSEFTDTQYF
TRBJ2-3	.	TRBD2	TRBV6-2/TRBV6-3	TGTGCCAGCAGTTACGGAGCGGGAGGCGGGGCAGATACGCAGTATTTT	CASSYGAGGGADTQYF
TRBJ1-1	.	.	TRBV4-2	TGTGCCAGCAGCCAAGAGATGACATTGGCTTTCTTT	CASSQEMTLAFF
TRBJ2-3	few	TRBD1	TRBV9	TGTGCCAGCAGCCCTCGAGAGAGGACAGGGGCCACAGATACGCAGTATTTT	CASSPRERTGATDTQYF
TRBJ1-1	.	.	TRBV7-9	TGTGCCAGCAGCTTATCGAGCGGGGATAGTATGGGGGCTTTCTTT	CASSLSSGDSMGAFF